The 29 T cell receptor beta chains reported below all come from one sample, sequenced in a study of type 1 and type 2 diabetes patients. Genomic DNA was the PCR template. Amplification of the beta chain CDR3 used 30 forward and 13 reverse multiplex primers. MiXCR, run by TCRdb on the multiplex PCR reads, gives a single entry per CDR3 protein. The sample carries 270,000 or so distinct CDR3 sequences, roughly 48% recorded once. Input material: peripheral blood mononuclear cells (PBMCs). Receptors were obtained from a man aged 18-30 years with type 2 diabetes.

The chain employs TRBV20-1 and TRBJ2-5, with TRBD2 matching 8 bases. This CDR3 contains 15 residues. The trim removed 2 bases at V and 4 bases at J, leaving 9 bases unmatched. CDR1 is DFQATT and CDR2 is SNEGSKA in the germline V gene (reference sequence). CDR3 in DNA: TGCAGTGCTAGACCCCGAGCGGGGGTTGGAGAGACCCAGTACTTC. This sequence encodes CSARPRAGVGETQYF.

This rearrangement joins TRBV14 to TRBJ2-3; 9 bases align to TRBD2. Per germline, CDR1 SGHDN and CDR2 FVKESK. The CDR3 runs 15 residues. V dropped 6 bases and J dropped 8; count of bases not matched to a gene: 12. The CDR3 DNA is TGTGCCAGCAGTTGTAGCGGGAGACTCTCTCGTACGCAGTATTTT. This sequence encodes CASSCSGRLSRTQYF.

This clonotype has just a few counts. The chain uses TRBV12-3 or TRBV12-4 and TRBJ1-1; D not resolved. The CDR3 runs to 11 residues. The ends were cut back, 7 bases at V and 7 bases at J, with 10 bases in the middle. CDR3 amino acids: CASILVDEAFF. Written as DNA, the CDR3 is TGTGCCAGCATCCTGGTTGATGAAGCTTTCTTT.

This clonotype was seen more than once but under ten times. The CDR3 region is CASSGRGAFGNQPQHF. For the CDR3, the DNA is TGTGCCAGCAGCGGTCGGGGGGCATTTGGCAATCAGCCCCAGCATTTT. This chain uses TRBV2 with TRBJ1-5, with TRBD1 as a possible D gene (6 bases). The CDR3 sequence is 16 residues long. V lost 6 bases and J lost 2, with 17 bases in between. Germline loops: CDR1 SNHLY, CDR2 FYNNEI.

The chain links TRBV4-1 to TRBJ2-1; a weak D match, TRBD2 (6 bases). The CDR3 contains 19 residues. Germline V gene sequence: CDR1 MGHRA, CDR2 YSYEKL. Between the trimmed V and J ends, which lost 0 bases and 0 bases, there was a span of 18 bases. The CDR3 here is CASSQDGPLAPSSYNEQFF. CDR3 nucleotides: TGCGCCAGCAGCCAAGATGGTCCCCTAGCGCCTAGCTCCTACAATGAGCAGTTCTTC.

By proportion, this clonotype is medium-sized (0.01 to 0.1%). The chain recombines TRBV27 with TRBJ2-7, with 9 bases that match TRBD1. The junction had 3 bases not matched to a gene; V was cut back by 4 bases and J by 2 bases. The CDR3 totals 14 residues. Germline V gene sequence: CDR1 MNHEY, CDR2 SMNVEV (reference sequence). DNA for the CDR3: TGTGCCAGCAGTTCGGGACAGGGTCCCTACGAGCAGTACTTC. It translates to CASSSGQGPYEQYF.

The table lists this clonotype with many counts. Relative to the germline gene, one junction end is altered; a read error may explain this. This chain uses TRBV4-1 with TRBJ2-7, with 9 bases aligning to TRBD1. The germline CDR1 and CDR2 sequences are MGHRA and YSYEKL. This CDR3 region has 14 residues. The CDR3 is CASSQEETGGPWDF. DNA of the CDR3: TGCGCCAGCAGCCAAGAGGAAACAGGGGGCCCCTGGGACTTC.

The V gene is TRBV19, the J gene TRBJ2-5; D not certain. Germline values: CDR1 LNHDA, CDR2 SQIVND (reference sequence). V gave up 4 bases and J gave up 5 bases, with 5 bases separating them. The CDR3 has 11 residues. CDR3 coding DNA: TGTGCCAGTAGTACGAGGGAGACCCAGTACTTC. Translation: CASSTRETQYF.

The chain combines TRBV19 with TRBJ2-3; 10 bases are a match to TRBD1. V lost 8 bases to trimming and J lost 2 bases; unmatched junction nucleotides: 7. The CDR3 runs 15 residues. The V gene's germline CDR1 is LNHDA and CDR2 SQIVND (reference sequence). The CDR3 loop reads CASGSGTGVTDTQYF. The CDR3 coding sequence is TGTGCCAGTGGATCCGGGACAGGGGTCACAGATACGCAGTATTTT.

This rearrangement joins TRBV15 to TRBJ2-3, with TRBD2 as a possible D gene (6 bases). Germline CDR1 reads LNHNV; CDR2 reads YYDKDF (reference sequence). The germline V and J ends were trimmed by 2 bases and 2 bases, with 11 bases remaining between them. This CDR3 is 15 amino acids long. CDR3 region: CATSRHSGNTDTQYF. The CDR3, as DNA: TGTGCCACCAGCAGACATAGCGGAAACACAGATACGCAGTATTTT.

The chain recombines TRBV2 with TRBJ2-1; 8 nucleotides agree with TRBD1. J gave up 3 bases and V 3 bases, and 1 base lay outside the gene matches. CDR1 is SNHLY, CDR2 FYNNEI, per germline. This CDR3 has 14 amino acids. The CDR3 loop reads CASSDRGLYNEQFF. CDR3 DNA: TGTGCCAGCAGTGACAGGGGGCTCTACAATGAGCAGTTCTTC.

This sequence joins TRBV29-1 and TRBJ2-7; 8 bases match TRBD1. This CDR3 is built from 12 residues. The germline CDR1 and CDR2 sequences are SQVTM and ANQGSEA. V lost 6 bases to trimming and J lost 2 bases; unmatched junction nucleotides: 3. Here the CDR3 DNA reads TGCAGCGTGTTGGGACAGGCCTACGAGCAGTACTTC. It encodes CSVLGQAYEQYF.

This clonotype was picked up a small number of times. The J gene is TRBJ1-1, the V gene TRBV30; D unresolved. The germline V gene has CDR1 GTSNPN and CDR2 SVGIG (reference sequence). V lost 3 bases to trimming and J lost 2 bases, with 13 bases between them. CDR3 size: 14 residues. The DNA for the CDR3 is TGTGCCTGGAGGGTGGGTTTGGGTAACACTGAAGCTTTCTTT. It encodes CAWRVGLGNTEAFF.

The chain is built from TRBV7-8 and TRBJ1-2; TRBD1 aligns across 8 bases. This CDR3 region has 15 residues. Trimming took 1 base from V and 8 from J; bases not matched to a gene: 9. The germline V gene encodes CDR1 SGHVS and CDR2 FQNEAQ. CDR3 DNA: TGTGCCAGCAGCTTAGACGGACAGGGCCTAAGGGGCTACACCTTC. Its protein product is CASSLDGQGLRGYTF.

This clonotype came up a few times. This chain connects TRBV5-1 to TRBJ2-7, with 9 bases that match TRBD1. Germline values: CDR1 SGHRS, CDR2 YFSETQ. V lost 4 bases to trimming and J lost 2 bases; unmatched junction nucleotides: 4. CDR3 length: 14 residues. CDR3 nucleotides: TGCGCCAGCAGCACGGGGACAGGGCCCTACGAGCAGTACTTC. Protein: CASSTGTGPYEQYF.

The CDR3, as DNA: TGTGCCAGCAATCCCAGAGAGACCCAGTACTTC. Amino acids: CASNPRETQYF. This chain uses TRBV2 with TRBJ2-5; no definite D call. Germline V gene sequence: CDR1 SNHLY, CDR2 FYNNEI. The CDR3 sequence is 11 residues long. The V gene lost 7 bases and the J gene lost 4 bases, with 7 bases spanning the gap.

The V call is TRBV5-1, the J call TRBJ1-5; D remains unclear. Deletions cut 4 bases from V and 6 bases from J, with 11 bases between. This CDR3 has 13 residues. Germline loops: CDR1 SGHRS, CDR2 YFSETQ. The CDR3 loop is CASSQEVGQPQHF. In nucleotides, the CDR3 is TGCGCCAGCAGCCAGGAAGTCGGTCAGCCCCAGCATTTT.

To note about this clonotype: A read error may account for a junction end that differs from germline. The chain carries TRBV7-3 and TRBJ1-1, with 8 bases aligning to TRBD1. The CDR3 runs to 15 residues. CDR1 is SGHTA, CDR2 FQGTGA, per germline. In DNA, the CDR3 is TGCGCCAGCAGCCAGATTTGGACAGGGAGCACTGAAGCTTTCTTT. Protein: CASSQIWTGSTEAFF. Complete variable domain (other parts from reference TRBV7-3 and TRBJ1-1): GAGVSQTPSNKVTEKGKYVELRCDPISGHTALYWYRQSLGQGPEFLIYFQGTGAADDSGLPNDRFFAVRPEGSVSTLKIQRTERGDSAVYLCASSQIWTGSTEAFFGQGTRLTVV.

The V gene is TRBV27, the J gene TRBJ2-6, with TRBD1 identical over 7 bases. V shed 7 bases and J 2 bases; nucleotides not matched to a gene: 11. The germline CDR1 and CDR2 sequences are MNHEY and SMNVEV (reference sequence). This CDR3 comprises 17 residues. CDR3 coding DNA: TGTGCCAGCACGGCCGACAGGGTAGGTGCTGGGGCCAACGTCCTGACTTTC. Translating gives CASTADRVGAGANVLTF.

This chain uses TRBV5-5 with TRBJ2-7; D may be TRBD2 (6 bases). V was clipped by 4 bases and J by 5 bases, with 16 bases between them. The CDR3 has 14 amino acids. The germline gives CDR1 SGHKS, CDR2 YYEKEE (reference sequence). The CDR3 nucleotides read TGTGCCAGCAGCCCGGGACTGGGAAGGGACGAGCAGTACTTC. Its protein is CASSPGLGRDEQYF.

V is TRBV30 and J is TRBJ1-1, with D perhaps TRBD1 (6 bases). The CDR3 runs to 14 residues. V was cut by 3 bases and J by 1 base, with 12 bases left in between. The germline V gene has CDR1 GTSNPN and CDR2 SVGIG (reference sequence). CDR3 region: CAWRHDRWNTEAFF. Written as DNA, the CDR3 is TGTGCCTGGAGACATGACAGGTGGAACACTGAAGCTTTCTTT.

Of note for this clonotype: This may be a read error, as it is one base from a much larger clone. Because the CDR3 is missing its conserved closing phenylalanine or tryptophan, this is likely a read error. The genes are TRBV15 and TRBJ2-5; TRBD1 is a possible D gene (6 bases). The CDR3 length is 15 residues. Germline CDR1 is LNHNV and CDR2 is YYDKDF (reference sequence). V gave up 0 bases and J gave up 5 bases, with 13 bases separating them. Written as DNA, the CDR3 is TGTGCCACCAGCAGAGATAGAGGGGGTGGGGAGACCCAGTACTCC. As protein: CATSRDRGGGETQYS.

The sample holds many counts of this clonotype. V usage is TRBV2 and J usage is TRBJ1-2, with D unresolved. There are 13 residues in the CDR3. V was pared by 8 bases and J by 8 bases, with 18 bases between. Germline assignment: CDR1 SNHLY and CDR2 FYNNEI. CDR3 amino acids: CASSERFIGGYTF. The CDR3 bases are TGTGCCAGCTCGGAGCGATTCATAGGGGGCTACACCTTC.

This chain links TRBV16 with TRBJ1-1; tentative D call: TRBD1 (6 bases). V lost 2 bases and J 11 bases, leaving 24 bases between the germline ends. The CDR3 runs 16 residues. Per germline, CDR1 KGHSY and CDR2 FQNENV. The CDR3 protein is CASSQRFTGTLGRAFF. For the CDR3, the DNA is TGTGCCAGCAGCCAAAGATTCACAGGGACTCTTGGGCGGGCTTTCTTT.

V is TRBV6-6 and J is TRBJ2-6, with unresolved D. V was clipped by 8 bases and J by 0 bases, with 8 bases between them. The germline V gene encodes CDR1 MNHNY and CDR2 SVGAGI (reference sequence). CDR3 length equals 14 residues. The CDR3 spells CASLKSSGANVLTF. The CDR3 bases are TGTGCCAGCTTAAAGAGCTCTGGGGCCAACGTCCTGACTTTC.

The chain uses TRBV13 and TRBJ2-7; D gene unclear. Germline V gene lookup returns CDR1 PRHDT and CDR2 FYEKMQ (reference sequence). V was clipped by 0 bases and J by 2 bases, with 11 bases between them. CDR3 size: 15 residues. CDR3 nucleotides: TGTGCCAGCAGCTTAGGGACCGCCTTTGCCTACGAGCAGTACTTC. Encoded protein: CASSLGTAFAYEQYF.

The gene calls are TRBV7-3 and TRBJ2-3; TRBD1 matches at 8 bases. Per germline, CDR1 SGHTA and CDR2 FQGTGA. CDR3 length: 15 amino acids. J gave up 6 bases and V 3 bases, and 8 bases lay outside the gene matches. The CDR3 reads CASSLIGQGLDTQYF. In DNA, the CDR3 is TGTGCCAGCAGCTTGATAGGACAGGGATTGGATACGCAGTATTTT.

The chain couples TRBV12-3 or TRBV12-4 to TRBJ1-2, with D maybe TRBD1 (6 bases). This CDR3 comprises 13 residues. V shed 5 bases and J shed 3 bases, with 10 bases lying between them. The CDR3 DNA follows: TGTGCCAGCAGTGTTGGGACACACTATGGCTACACCTTC. Its protein is CASSVGTHYGYTF.

The chain has TRBV28 and TRBJ1-4; a possible D gene is TRBD1 (5 bases). From germline, CDR1 is MDHEN and CDR2 SYDVKM. V lost 2 bases to trimming and J lost 8 bases, with 12 bases between them. CDR3 size: 14 residues. CDR3 residues: CASSLGGRDEKLFF. The CDR3 DNA reads as TGTGCCAGCAGTTTAGGGGGGAGAGACGAAAAACTGTTTTTT. The full variable domain, rest sourced from reference TRBV28 and TRBJ1-4, is DVKVTQSSRYLVKRTGEKVFLECVQDMDHENMFWYRQDPGLGLRLIYFSYDVKMKEKGDIPEGYSVSREKKERFSLILESASTNQTSMYLCASSLGGRDEKLFFGSGTQLSVL.